These 28 T cell receptor beta chains originate from one sample sequenced in a study of chemoradiotherapy in HPV16-positive cancers (dated by TCRdb to between 2021 and 2024). Library construction relied on the immunoSEQ multiplex PCR assay. The source is immuneACCESS, and TCRdb retained only in-frame sequences with V and J called. Part of the clones is not carried over; for the studies checked, unresolved V genes explain less than half of this, and the remainder is unexplained. The sample yields just under 5,000 clones; about 91% were counted once. The top ten clonotypes cover 3% to 3.5% of the sample. The input for sequencing was tumor tissue, taken from a patient who underwent chemoradiotherapy. The receptors shown here come from a human donor with HPV-associated anogenital cancer.

A few counts support this clone. The chain combines TRBV7-9 with TRBJ1-4, with TRBD1 matching 7 bases. CDR1 and CDR2 from the germline V gene are SEHNR and FQNEAQ (reference sequence). This CDR3 is 13 amino acids long. The V segment lost 5 bases and the J segment 10 bases; nucleotides outside the gene matches: 7. The CDR3, as DNA: TGTGCCAGCAGCCAACCGGACAGGCTAAAACTGTTTTTT. Translated, it gives CASSQPDRLKLFF.

The chain carries TRBV7-9 and TRBJ1-2; D gene unclear. CDR1 is SEHNR and CDR2 is FQNEAQ in the germline V gene (reference sequence). Deletions cut 5 bases from V and 0 bases from J, with 22 bases between. This CDR3 region has 18 residues. The CDR3 DNA reads TGTGCCAGCAGCCTTCCTACGCCTGATAGTCTTCCTAACTATGGCTACACCTTC. This sequence encodes CASSLPTPDSLPNYGYTF.

V is TRBV15 and J is TRBJ2-1, with 8 bases that match TRBD2. CDR3 size: 16 residues. With 1 base clipped from V and 2 bases from J, the junction kept 4 bases outside the gene matches. Looked up from germline, CDR1 is LNHNV and CDR2 is YYDKDF (reference sequence). The CDR3 DNA reads TGTGCCACCAGCAGAGTGTCGGGAGGGCCCTACAATGAGCAGTTCTTC. As protein: CATSRVSGGPYNEQFF.

The chain employs TRBV7-2 and TRBJ1-1, with 9 bases matching TRBD1. Looked up from germline, CDR1 is SGHTA and CDR2 is FQGNSA. The CDR3 runs 17 residues. V lost 6 bases, J lost 2 bases, and 13 bases stayed unmatched. The CDR3 region is CASRPGQGRGINTEAFF. As DNA, the CDR3 is TGTGCCAGCAGACCCGGACAGGGGAGGGGGATTAACACTGAAGCTTTCTTT.

The V call is TRBV29-1, the J call TRBJ1-1, with D perhaps TRBD1 (5 bases). The V end lost 4 bases, the J end lost 1 base, and 10 bases lay between the germline ends. Germline V gene lookup returns CDR1 SQVTM and CDR2 ANQGSEA. The length of the CDR3 is 13 residues. The CDR3: CSVAGQENTEAFF. The CDR3 region has the DNA TGCAGCGTTGCGGGGCAAGAGAACACTGAAGCTTTCTTT.

The chain joins TRBV28 to TRBJ1-4; a possible D gene is TRBD1 (5 bases). Germline assignment: CDR1 MDHEN and CDR2 SYDVKM. The CDR3 is 18 residues long. V shed 5 bases and J shed 4 bases, with 23 bases lying between them. The CDR3 loop reads CASSPLISRQLLNEKLFF. The CDR3 bases are TGTGCCAGCAGTCCCTTGATTAGCCGACAGCTACTTAATGAAAAACTGTTTTTT.

The chain combines TRBV25-1 with TRBJ2-1; the D gene is possibly TRBD2 (5 bases). Between the trimmed V and J ends, which lost 9 bases and 4 bases, there was a span of 16 bases. The CDR3 has 14 residues. Per the germline V gene, CDR1 is MGHDK and CDR2 is SYGVNS. CDR3 sequence reads: CASEGAELYNEQFF. The CDR3 DNA reads TGTGCCAGTGAGGGAGCGGAACTTTACAATGAGCAGTTCTTC.

V and J are TRBV5-1 and TRBJ2-7, with TRBD2 matching 8 bases. Trimming at V came to 5 bases and at J to 3 bases, leaving 13 bases not matched to a gene. This CDR3 is built from 16 residues. CDR1 SGHRS and CDR2 YFSETQ come from the germline V gene. CDR3 bases: TGCGCCAGCAGACCTAGCTGGGAAGCGGGAGACTACGAGCAGTACTTC. Translation gives CASRPSWEAGDYEQYF.

The chain couples TRBV5-1 to TRBJ2-1; possibly TRBD1 for D (6 bases). This CDR3 has 14 residues. Trimming took 0 bases from V and 5 from J, leaving 9 bases between them. The germline gives CDR1 SGHRS, CDR2 YFSETQ. The CDR3 DNA follows: TGCGCCAGCAGCTTGGGGCAGGGGAACAATGAGCAGTTCTTC. Translated, it gives CASSLGQGNNEQFF.

Note on this clone: The final CDR3 position lacks the conserved phenylalanine or tryptophan, pointing to a likely read error. The DNA is omitted, as the CDR3 cannot be located on it reliably, and the CDR3 follows TCRdb's listing. This sequence joins TRBV7-5 and TRBJ1-2. TRBV7-5 is an annotated pseudogene. The CDR3 contains 13 residues when both ends are counted. The CDR3 here is CARSEGKTYGYTL.

For the CDR3, the DNA is TGTGCCTGGAGCAGGCACTTCCAAGAGACCCAGTACTTC. Protein sequence: CAWSRHFQETQYF. V is TRBV30 and J is TRBJ2-5, with no clear D. With 3 bases removed from V and 1 base from J, the gap between germline ends came to 9 bases. Germline assignment: CDR1 GTSNPN and CDR2 SVGIG (reference sequence). The CDR3 extends over 13 amino acids.

The chain links TRBV7-8 to TRBJ1-2; 11 nucleotides line up with TRBD1. The trim removed 3 bases at V and 1 base at J, leaving 7 bases unmatched. This CDR3 spans 17 amino acids. Germline V gives CDR1 SGHVS, CDR2 FQNEAQ. CDR3 protein: CASSLGDRGDRNYGYTF. CDR3 in DNA: TGTGCCAGCAGCTTGGGGGACAGGGGGGACCGTAACTATGGCTACACCTTC.

The rearrangement links TRBV7-9 to TRBJ1-1; 7 bases map to TRBD1. V dropped 1 base and J dropped 0; count of bases not matched to a gene: 8. The CDR3 is 17 residues long. CDR1 is SEHNR, CDR2 FQNEAQ, per germline (reference sequence). In DNA, the CDR3 is TGTGCCAGCAGCTTAGAGGGGGCCAGACCGGTGAACACTGAAGCTTTCTTT. As protein: CASSLEGARPVNTEAFF.

The rearrangement links TRBV15 to TRBJ2-5, with a tentative D call TRBD2 (5 bases). The CDR3 has 15 residues. Trimming took off 0 bases at V and 5 bases at J, with 13 bases between the two ends. CDR1 LNHNV and CDR2 YYDKDF come from the germline V gene (reference sequence). The CDR3 coding sequence is TGTGCCACCAGCAGAGATCGAGGGCTCGGGGAGACCCAGTACTTC. It specifies CATSRDRGLGETQYF. Complete variable domain (other parts from reference TRBV15 and TRBJ2-5): DAMVIQNPRYQVTQFGKPVTLSCSQTLNHNVMYWYQQKSSQAPKLLFHYYDKDFNNEADTPDNFQSRRPNTSFCFLDIRSPGLGDTAMYLCATSRDRGLGETQYFGPGTRLLVL.

This clone came up once. The chain combines TRBV4-1 with TRBJ2-7, with 8 bases matching TRBD2. The junction had 7 bases not matched to a gene; V was cut back by 0 bases and J by 3 bases. Per germline, CDR1 MGHRA and CDR2 YSYEKL. The CDR3 is 16 residues long. The CDR3 here is CASSQEGLAGLYEQYF. The CDR3 nucleotides are TGCGCCAGCAGCCAAGAAGGTCTAGCGGGTCTCTACGAGCAGTACTTC.

The chain uses TRBV27 and TRBJ2-2; tentatively, D is TRBD1 or TRBD2 (5 bases each). Germline V lookup: CDR1 MNHEY, CDR2 SMNVEV (reference sequence). The CDR3 spans 18 residues. V lost 4 bases to trimming and J lost 2 bases, with 20 bases between them. The CDR3 sequence: CASSSPFIRGLNTGELFF. CDR3 bases: TGTGCCAGCAGTTCTCCTTTTATCCGGGGCCTCAACACCGGGGAGCTGTTTTTT.

The CDR3 reads CASSPGQGAQYF. In DNA, the CDR3 is TGTGCCAGCAGCCCGGGACAGGGGGCCCAGTACTTC. The genes are TRBV5-4 and TRBJ2-5; the match to TRBD1 covers 11 bases. The germline V gene encodes CDR1 SGHNT and CDR2 YYREEE (reference sequence). Trimming at V came to 4 bases and at J to 9 bases, leaving 2 bases not matched to a gene. CDR3 length equals 12 residues.

This chain uses TRBV21-1 with TRBJ2-5. TRBV21-1 is annotated as a pseudogene. The CDR3 runs 17 residues. DNA of the CDR3: TGTGCCAGCAGCAAAATTTCCGGGCCCAAGAACCGGGAGACCCAGTACTTC. It yields the protein CASSKISGPKNRETQYF.

The J gene is TRBJ1-2, the V gene TRBV21-1; the table's D call of TRBD1 was not tested on the DNA. TRBV21-1 is a known pseudogene. The CDR3 spans 14 residues. For the CDR3, the DNA is TGTGCCAGCAGCAAAGCCCTAGGGGACTATGGCTACACCTTC. Translating gives CASSKALGDYGYTF.

The chain combines TRBV18 with TRBJ2-7; D ambiguous. The CDR3 sequence is 13 residues long. Germline V gene lookup returns CDR1 KGHSH and CDR2 LQKENI. V lost 2 bases to trimming and J lost 4 bases, with 9 bases between them. The CDR3: CASSPKAAYEQYF. CDR3 bases: TGTGCCAGCTCACCAAAGGCAGCATACGAGCAGTACTTC.

This chain links TRBV6-1 with TRBJ1-6; D unclear. Trimming took off 1 base at V and 6 bases at J, with 7 bases between the two ends. CDR1 is MNHNS, CDR2 SASEGT, per germline. This CDR3 is 14 amino acids long. This CDR3 reads CASSEGSSNSPLHF. The CDR3 DNA reads TGTGCCAGCAGTGAAGGGTCAAGTAATTCACCCCTCCACTTT.

The V and J genes are TRBV6-6 and TRBJ2-1, with 8 positions matching TRBD2. Germline-derived CDR1 and CDR2 are MNHNY and SVGAGI (reference sequence). V shed 5 bases, J shed 6 bases, and the junction held 3 bases outside the gene matches. This CDR3 contains 13 residues. CDR3 DNA sequence: TGTGCCAGCAGTCCCCTAGCGGGCAATGAGCAGTTCTTC. Its protein product is CASSPLAGNEQFF.

This chain uses TRBV5-1 with TRBJ1-3, with D possibly TRBD1 on 6 matching bases. Looked up from germline, CDR1 is SGHRS and CDR2 is YFSETQ. V was pared by 3 bases and J by 2 bases, with 12 bases between. The length of the CDR3 is 15 residues. CDR3 in amino acids: CASSWEQGTGNTIYF. In DNA, the CDR3 is TGCGCCAGCAGCTGGGAACAGGGCACTGGAAACACCATATATTTT.

The CDR3 coding sequence is TGTGCCAGCAGTTACGGGACTAGAGGCACAGATACGCAGTATTTT. Protein product: CASSYGTRGTDTQYF. The chain links TRBV6-6 to TRBJ2-3, with 8 bases matching TRBD2. With V trimmed by 2 bases and J by 1 base, 2 bases remained unmatched. The CDR3 covers 15 residues. Per the germline V gene, CDR1 is MNHNY and CDR2 is SVGAGI (reference sequence).

The chain has TRBV20-1 and TRBJ1-2; the D is unclear. In germline, CDR1 is DFQATT, CDR2 SNEGSKA (reference sequence). Trimming removed 0 bases at V and 13 bases at J, with 12 bases between. There are 11 residues in the CDR3. The CDR3 reads CSARDPGDFTF. The CDR3 DNA follows: TGCAGTGCTAGAGACCCGGGCGATTTCACCTTC.

The CDR3 loop reads CAGVRGRNEQFF. In DNA form, the CDR3 reads TGTGCCGGGGTACGGGGTCGGAATGAGCAGTTCTTC. The chain recombines TRBV6-6 with TRBJ2-1; D is possibly TRBD2 (5 bases). V was clipped by 11 bases and J by 7 bases, with 15 bases between them. The CDR3 consists of 12 residues. Germline V gene data show CDR1 as MNHNY and CDR2 as SVGAGI (reference sequence).

This rearrangement joins TRBV14 to TRBJ2-7; D possibly corresponds to TRBD2 (6 bases). The CDR3 is 18 amino acids. V was shortened by 3 bases and J by 0 bases, with 21 bases between the two germline ends. Germline loops: CDR1 SGHDN, CDR2 FVKESK. The CDR3 DNA sequence: TGTGCCAGCAGCCAGACTTTCCGATTGGGGGGAAGCTCCTACGAGCAGTACTTC. Amino acid sequence: CASSQTFRLGGSSYEQYF. Based on the CDR3 plus reference TRBV14 and TRBJ2-7, the full variable domain is EAGVTQFPSHSVIEKGQTVTLRCDPISGHDNLYWYRRVMGKEIKFLLHFVKESKQDESGMPNNRFLAERTGGTYSTLKVQPAELEDSGVYFCASSQTFRLGGSSYEQYFGPGTRLTVT.

This chain uses TRBV6-1 with TRBJ2-7; D might be TRBD1 or TRBD2, each matching 6 bases. V dropped 1 base and J dropped 0 bases, with 7 bases sitting between them. The CDR3 contains 14 residues. Germline assignment: CDR1 MNHNS and CDR2 SASEGT. The CDR3 is CASSEGGASYEQYF. CDR3 DNA: TGTGCCAGCAGTGAAGGGGGGGCCTCCTACGAGCAGTACTTC.